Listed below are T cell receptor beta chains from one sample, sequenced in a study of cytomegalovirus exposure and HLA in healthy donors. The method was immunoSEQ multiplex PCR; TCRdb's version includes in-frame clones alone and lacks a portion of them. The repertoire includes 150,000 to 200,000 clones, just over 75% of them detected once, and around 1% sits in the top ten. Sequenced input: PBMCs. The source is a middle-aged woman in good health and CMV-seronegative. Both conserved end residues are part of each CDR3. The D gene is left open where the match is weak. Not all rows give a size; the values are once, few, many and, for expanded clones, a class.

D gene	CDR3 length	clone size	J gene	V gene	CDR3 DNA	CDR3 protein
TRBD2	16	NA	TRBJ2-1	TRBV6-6	TGTGCCAGCAGTTACTCAGGTCTAGCGGGAGGGGGGGAGCAGTTCTTC	CASSYSGLAGGGEQFF
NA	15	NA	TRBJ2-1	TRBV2	TGTGCCAGCAGTGAAATTGGGCAGGGGAGCAATGAGCAGTTCTTC	CASSEIGQGSNEQFF
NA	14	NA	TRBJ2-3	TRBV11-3	TGTGCCAGCAGCCGAAGCGGAGACACAGATACGCAGTATTTT	CASSRSGDTDTQYF
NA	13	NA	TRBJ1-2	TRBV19	TGTGCCAGTAGTATAGACAGAAACTATGGCTACACCTTC	CASSIDRNYGYTF
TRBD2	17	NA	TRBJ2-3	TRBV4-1	TGCGCCAGCAGCCAAGCCCACGGAGCGGGACGCACAGATACGCAGTATTTT	CASSQAHGAGRTDTQYF
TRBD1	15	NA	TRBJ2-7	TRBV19	TGTGCCAGTAGTACGAGCCCGGACAGGGCCTACGAGCAGTACTTC	CASSTSPDRAYEQYF
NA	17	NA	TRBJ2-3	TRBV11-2	TGTGCCAGCAGCTTAGAATCGCAAGGGGCAAACACAGATACGCAGTATTTT	CASSLESQGANTDTQYF
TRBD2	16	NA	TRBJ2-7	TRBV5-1	TGCGCCAGCAGCCCGGTGTCGGGGGGGCTGACCTACGAGCAGTACTTC	CASSPVSGGLTYEQYF
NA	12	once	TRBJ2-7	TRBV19	TGTGCCAGTAGCCCGATCGGGTACGAGCAGTACTTC	CASSPIGYEQYF
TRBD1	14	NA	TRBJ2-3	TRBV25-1	TGTGCCAGCAGCCCGGGACAGAGTTCGGATACGCAGTATTTT	CASSPGQSSDTQYF
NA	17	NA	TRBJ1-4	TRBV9	TGTGCCAGCAGCGTAGGAGGGGGGGGGCCGATTAATGAAAAACTGTTTTTT	CASSVGGGGPINEKLFF
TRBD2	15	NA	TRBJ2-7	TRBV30	TGTGCCTGGATCCCCGGTACTAGCGGGAGCCACGAGCAGTACTTC	CAWIPGTSGSHEQYF
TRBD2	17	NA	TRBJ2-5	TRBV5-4	TGTGCCAGCAGCTTGGCCAAAGCGGGCGGACCGGGGGGAACCCAGTACTTC	CASSLAKAGGPGGTQYF
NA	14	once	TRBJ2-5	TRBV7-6	TGTGCCAGCAGCTTAAACCCATCAGTAAAGACCCAGTACTTC	CASSLNPSVKTQYF